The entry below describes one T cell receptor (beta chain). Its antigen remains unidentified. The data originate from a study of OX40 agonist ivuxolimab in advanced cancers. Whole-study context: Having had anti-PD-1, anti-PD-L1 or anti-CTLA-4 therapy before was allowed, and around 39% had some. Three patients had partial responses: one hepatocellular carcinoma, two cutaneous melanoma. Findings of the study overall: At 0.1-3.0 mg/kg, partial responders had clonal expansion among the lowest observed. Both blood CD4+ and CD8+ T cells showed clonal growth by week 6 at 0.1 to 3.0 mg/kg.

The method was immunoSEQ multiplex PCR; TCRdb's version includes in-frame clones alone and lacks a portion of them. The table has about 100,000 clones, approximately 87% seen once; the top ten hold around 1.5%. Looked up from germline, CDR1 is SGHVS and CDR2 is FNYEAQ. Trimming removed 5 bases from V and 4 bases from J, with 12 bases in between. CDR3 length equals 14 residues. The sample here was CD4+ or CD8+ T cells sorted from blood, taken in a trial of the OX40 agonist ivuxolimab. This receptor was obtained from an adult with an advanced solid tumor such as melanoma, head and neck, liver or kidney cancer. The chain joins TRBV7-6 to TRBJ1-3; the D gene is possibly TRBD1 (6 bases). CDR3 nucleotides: TGTGCCAGCAGCCCAAGGACAGAGGGAAACACCATATATTTT. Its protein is CASSPRTEGNTIYF. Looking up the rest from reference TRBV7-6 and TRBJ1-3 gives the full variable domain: GAGVSQSPRYKVTKRGQDVALRCDPISGHVSLYWYRQALGQGPEFLTYFNYEAQQDKSGLPNDRFSAERPEGSISTLTIQRTEQRDSAMYRCASSPRTEGNTIYFGEGSWLTVV.